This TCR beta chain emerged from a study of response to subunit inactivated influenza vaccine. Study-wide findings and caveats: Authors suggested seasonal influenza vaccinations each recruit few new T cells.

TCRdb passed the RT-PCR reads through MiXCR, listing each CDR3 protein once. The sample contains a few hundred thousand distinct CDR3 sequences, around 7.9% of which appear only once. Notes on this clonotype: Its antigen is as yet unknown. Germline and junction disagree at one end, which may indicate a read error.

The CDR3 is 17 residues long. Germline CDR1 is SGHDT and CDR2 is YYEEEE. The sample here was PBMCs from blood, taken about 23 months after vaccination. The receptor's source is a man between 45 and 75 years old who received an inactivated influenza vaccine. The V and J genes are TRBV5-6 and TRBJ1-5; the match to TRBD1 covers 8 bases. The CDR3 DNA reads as TGTGCCATCAGCTTGTCGATGACAGGGGTAAGCAATCAGCCCCAGCATTTT. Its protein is CAISLSMTGVSNQPQHF.